This TCR beta chain was found in a study of T cells in Graves' hyperthyroidism and ophthalmopathy (dated by TCRdb to the late 2010s). For the wider study: Peripheral blood samples were taken at initial diagnosis, before any treatment was given. The paper describes TCR Vbeta CDR3 sequencing of fewer than 150 peripheral blood samples, made up of under 50 ophthalmopathy patients, 70 to 75 hyperthyroidism patients and 17 progressor patients. After blood sampling, hyperthyroidism patients were treated with methimazole at a starting dose of 30 mg daily, and ophthalmopathy patients were treated with high-dose intravenous methylprednisolone. Thyroid tissue and blood T-cell repertoires from six Graves' hyperthyroidism patients were also compared in the study. TCR V-J signatures able to tell the groups apart were searched for in a discovery cohort of approximately 95 patients, of whom fewer than 45 had Graves' ophthalmopathy and 55 to 65 had stable Graves' hyperthyroidism. The 75 to 100 discovery patients were randomly divided into training and test sets at a 7:3 ratio. Prospective prediction of ophthalmopathy was tested in an independent validation cohort of fewer than 20 hyperthyroidism patients and approximately 17 patients who later progressed to ophthalmopathy.

Amplification of TCR beta CDR3 regions was carried out from RNA transcripts. A first-round RT-PCR of the TCR CDR3 used the HTBI primer set with the Qiagen OneStep RT-PCR kit. Libraries were constructed in a second round of multiplex PCR, after which size selection and purification were carried out. The libraries were sequenced on an Illumina HiSeq2000 using paired-end 100 bp reads. As for how the authors treated the data: SOAPnuke was used to process the raw data, removing reads that contained adapters or uncalled bases, had a mean Phred below 15, or lacked an exact match to the constant primer or identifier. COPE v1.2.5 was used to merge high-quality paired reads, and clonotypes were defined as unique nucleotide sequences. MiTCR v1.1 was used to align the clonotypes against IMGT TRBV, TRBD and TRBJ reference segments. The analysis included only V-J combinations with a frequency above 0.0001, which together covered around 99% of the repertoires. A TCS score was defined as the ratio between F50 (clonal expansion) and ExV (chaos), using BLOSUM62-based TCRdist between CDR3 peptides within each V-J. Welch's t-statistics and random forest reduced 450 to 600 V-J features to 13, which were used in a naive Bayes classifier (R e1071). The raw public reads went through TCRdb reprocessing: fastp at Q25, MiXCR clone calling, in-frame beta chains kept. Every entry covers one CDR3 protein and lists the most common genes and DNA from its rows. These V and J calls originate from TCRdb's pipeline instead of the authors' own analysis. For this sample there are a few hundred thousand distinct CDR3 sequences; approximately 20% appear just once. Clones ranked in the top ten supply 3% to 4% of the sample.

This clonotype was detected many times. No cognate antigen has been identified for it. Per-base qualities were not stored, and no clone one base away is much larger. Here V drops 5 bases and J drops 2 bases, and the junction holds 7 bases not matched to any gene. The cysteine opens and the phenylalanine closes a CDR3 of 15 amino acids. Only the CDR3 region is kept as DNA, spanning 45 bases read in frame from base 1. Broader findings and caveats from the paper: During validation, the model predicted progression to ophthalmopathy a median of approximately 6.5 months ahead of onset, with 70.59% sensitivity and roughly 72% specificity. In cross-validation, a model built on a 13 V-J signature told ophthalmopathy apart from stable hyperthyroidism with 85% to 90% sensitivity and approximately 81% specificity, and in testing the same model reached 80%/75%. Blood samples also contained most of the expanded thyroid clonotypes (frequency above 0.001), which suggests that blood repertoires may reflect thyroid immune responses. No statistical method was used to fix the sample size in advance, and group allocation was not hidden from the investigators.

Stable Graves' hyperthyroidism was defined as the absence of progression to ophthalmopathy over 18 months of follow-up. Hyperthyroidism patients were aged 18 to 65 years and newly diagnosed, with disease duration of less than 2 months. Exclusion was applied to patients with uncontrolled infections, other autoimmune diseases, pregnancy or lactation. Diagnoses were established on the basis of clinical symptoms, serum thyroxine and TRAb, thyroid ultrasound, and orbital computed tomography. PBMCs were isolated from approximately 10 ml of fresh peripheral blood by Ficoll-Paque density gradient centrifugation. Total RNA was extracted using Trizol reagent, and RNA quality was assessed on an Agilent 2100 Bioanalyzer.

Recombination connected TRBV12-3 or TRBV12-4 to TRBJ1-2, with 8 middle bases fitting TRBD1. The receptor was derived from a woman between 18 and 29 years old with Graves' hyperthyroidism. Sequencing was performed on blood. The CDR3 here reads CASSLRGQGNYGYTF. The DNA is TGTGCCAGCAGTCTCAGAGGACAGGGAAACTATGGCTACACCTTC.